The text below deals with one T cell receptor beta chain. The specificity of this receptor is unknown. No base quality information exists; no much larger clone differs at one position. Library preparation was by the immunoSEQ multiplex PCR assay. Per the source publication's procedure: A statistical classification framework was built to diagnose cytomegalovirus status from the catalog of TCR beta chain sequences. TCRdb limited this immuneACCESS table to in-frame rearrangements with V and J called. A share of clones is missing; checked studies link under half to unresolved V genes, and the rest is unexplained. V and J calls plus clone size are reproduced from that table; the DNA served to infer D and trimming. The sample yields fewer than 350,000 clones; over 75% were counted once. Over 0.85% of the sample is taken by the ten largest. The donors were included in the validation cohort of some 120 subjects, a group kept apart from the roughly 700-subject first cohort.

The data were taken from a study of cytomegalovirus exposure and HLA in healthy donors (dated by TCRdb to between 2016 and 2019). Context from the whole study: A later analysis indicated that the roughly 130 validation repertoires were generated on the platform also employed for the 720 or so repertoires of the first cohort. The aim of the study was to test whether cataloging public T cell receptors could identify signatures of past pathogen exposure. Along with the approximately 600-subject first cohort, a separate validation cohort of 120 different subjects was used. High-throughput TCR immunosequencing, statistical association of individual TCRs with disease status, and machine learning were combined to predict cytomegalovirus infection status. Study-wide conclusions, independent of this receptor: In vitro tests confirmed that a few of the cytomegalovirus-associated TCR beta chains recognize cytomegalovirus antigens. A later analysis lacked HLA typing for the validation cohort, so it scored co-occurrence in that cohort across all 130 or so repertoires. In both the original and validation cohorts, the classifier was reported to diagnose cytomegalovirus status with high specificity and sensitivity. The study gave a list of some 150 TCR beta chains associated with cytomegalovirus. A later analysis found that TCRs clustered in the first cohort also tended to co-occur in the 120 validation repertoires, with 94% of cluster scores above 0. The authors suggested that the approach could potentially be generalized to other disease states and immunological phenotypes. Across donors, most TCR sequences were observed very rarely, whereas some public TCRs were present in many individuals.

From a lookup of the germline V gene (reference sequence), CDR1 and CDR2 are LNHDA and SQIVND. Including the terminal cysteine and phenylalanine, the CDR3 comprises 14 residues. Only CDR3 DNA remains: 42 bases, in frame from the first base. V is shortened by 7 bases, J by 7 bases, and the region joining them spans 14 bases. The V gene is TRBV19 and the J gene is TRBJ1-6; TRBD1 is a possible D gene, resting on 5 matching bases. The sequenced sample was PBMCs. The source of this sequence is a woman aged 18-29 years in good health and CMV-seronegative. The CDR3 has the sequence CASKRDLRNSPLHF. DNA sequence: TGTGCCAGTAAACGGGACTTAAGAAATTCACCCCTCCACTTT.